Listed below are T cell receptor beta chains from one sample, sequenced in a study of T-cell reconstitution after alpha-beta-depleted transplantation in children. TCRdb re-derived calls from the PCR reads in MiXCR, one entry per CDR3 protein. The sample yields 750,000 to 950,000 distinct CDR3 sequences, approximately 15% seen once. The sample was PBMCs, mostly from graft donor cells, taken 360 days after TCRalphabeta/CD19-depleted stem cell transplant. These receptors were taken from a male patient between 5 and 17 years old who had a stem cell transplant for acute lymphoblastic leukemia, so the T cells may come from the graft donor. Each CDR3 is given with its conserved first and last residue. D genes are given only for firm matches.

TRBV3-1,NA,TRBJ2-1,CASSRGGRGNEQFF
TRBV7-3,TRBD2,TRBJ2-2,CASSLLLAGSTGELFF
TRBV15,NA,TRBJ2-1,CATSQLRSNEQFF
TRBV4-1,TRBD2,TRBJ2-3,CASSQEAGGTDTQYF
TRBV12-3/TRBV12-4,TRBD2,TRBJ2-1,CASSPGTSGSNEQFF
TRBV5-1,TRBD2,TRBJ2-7,CASSSPSGANYEQYF
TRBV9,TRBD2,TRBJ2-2,CASSVPTSGRALNTGELFF
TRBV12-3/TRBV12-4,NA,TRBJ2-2,CASSPPAGLLFGELFF
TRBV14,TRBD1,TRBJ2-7,CASSQTETGAYEQYF
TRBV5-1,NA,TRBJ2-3,CASSLVGGPLTDTQYF
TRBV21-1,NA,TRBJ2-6,CASSKSIGTGGPSGANVLTF
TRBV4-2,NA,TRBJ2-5,CASSQEGILQETQYF
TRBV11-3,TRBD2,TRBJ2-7,CASSFSAGEGYEQYF
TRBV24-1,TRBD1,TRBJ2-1,CATSEGTGLYRSSYNEQFF
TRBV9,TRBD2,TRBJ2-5,CASTLGASGSGETQYF
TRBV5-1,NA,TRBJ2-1,CASSLEVRNEQFF
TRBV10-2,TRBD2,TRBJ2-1,CASSDTAGTSFDSYNEQFF
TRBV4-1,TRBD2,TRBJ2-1,CASSQDQLAEDNEQFF
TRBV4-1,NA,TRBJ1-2,CASRDDSNYGYTF
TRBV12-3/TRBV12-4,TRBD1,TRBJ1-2,CASTSGPGTGKSVGF
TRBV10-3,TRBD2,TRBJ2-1,CAIIQRENFGEQFF
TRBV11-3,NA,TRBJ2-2,CASSGGLFSTGELFF
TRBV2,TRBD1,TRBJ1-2,CASSKTGSYGYTF
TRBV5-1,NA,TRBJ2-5,CASKGSGGQETQYF
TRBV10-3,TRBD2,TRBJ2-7,CAISERRLAGEDEQYF
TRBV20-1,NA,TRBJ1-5,CSARKGSSYSNQPQHF
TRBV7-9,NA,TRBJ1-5,CASSETGNQPQHF
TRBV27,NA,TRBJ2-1,CASSLGGRPYNEQFF
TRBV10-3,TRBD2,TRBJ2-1,CAIRKTSGSSYNEQFF
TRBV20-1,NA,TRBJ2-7,CSAREASGPYEQYF
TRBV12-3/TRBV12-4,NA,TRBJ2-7,CASSFVPGEQYF
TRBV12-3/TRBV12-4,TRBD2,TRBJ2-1,CASSLLPAGEEEQFF
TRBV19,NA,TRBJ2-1,CASSSQSMGANEQFF
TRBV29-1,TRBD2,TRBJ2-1,CSVAPMTSGRAGEQFF
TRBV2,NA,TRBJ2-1,CASRNSNEQFF
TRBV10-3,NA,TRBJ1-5,CAISESSRPQHF
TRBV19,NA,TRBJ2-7,CASSILGASYEQYF
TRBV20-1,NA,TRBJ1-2,CSARDQWQGIHGYTF
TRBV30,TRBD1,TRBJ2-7,CAWNIQGAYEQYF
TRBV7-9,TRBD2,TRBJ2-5,CASNAGTSAQETQYF
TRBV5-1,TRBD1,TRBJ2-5,CASSLWIGTGEAETQYF
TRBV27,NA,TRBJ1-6,CASSRNYNSPLHF
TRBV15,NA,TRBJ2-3,CATSREEDTQYF
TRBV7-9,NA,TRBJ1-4,CASSPIGGSNEKLFF
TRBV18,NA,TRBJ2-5,CASSPPGVQTQYF
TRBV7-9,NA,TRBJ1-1,CASSLGRDMNTEAFF
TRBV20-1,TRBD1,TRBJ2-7,CSARQGALYEQYF
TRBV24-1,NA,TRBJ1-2,CATSPGQNYGYTF
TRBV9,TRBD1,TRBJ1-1,CASSNHRGHTEAFF